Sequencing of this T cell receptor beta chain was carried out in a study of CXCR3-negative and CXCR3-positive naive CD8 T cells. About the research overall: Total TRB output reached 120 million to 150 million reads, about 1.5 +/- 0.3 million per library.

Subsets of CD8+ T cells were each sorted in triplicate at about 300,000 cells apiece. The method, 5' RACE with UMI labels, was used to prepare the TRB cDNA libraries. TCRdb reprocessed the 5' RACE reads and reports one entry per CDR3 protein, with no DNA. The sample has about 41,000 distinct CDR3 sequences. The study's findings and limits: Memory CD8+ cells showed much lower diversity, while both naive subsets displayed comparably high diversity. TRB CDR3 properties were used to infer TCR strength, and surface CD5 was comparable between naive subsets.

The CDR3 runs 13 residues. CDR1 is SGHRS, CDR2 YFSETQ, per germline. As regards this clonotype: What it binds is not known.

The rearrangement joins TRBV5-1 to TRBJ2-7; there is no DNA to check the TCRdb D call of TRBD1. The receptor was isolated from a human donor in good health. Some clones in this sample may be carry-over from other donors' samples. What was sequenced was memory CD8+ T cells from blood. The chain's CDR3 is CASSLLQGGEQYF.